The rows below give T cell receptor beta chains drawn from one sample of a study of cytomegalovirus exposure and HLA in healthy donors. TCRdb's copy holds only in-frame clones and misses some; the assay was immunoSEQ multiplex PCR. Of about 170,000 clones listed, around 68% were seen once; the top ten hold about 1.6%. Specimen: PBMCs. Receptors were obtained from a girl between 5 and 17 years old in good health and CMV-seronegative. Each CDR3 is given with its conserved first and last residue. The order of the fields is D gene, clone size, V gene, J gene, CDR3 DNA, CDR3 protein. The D gene is left open where the match is weak. A row's size may be missing; if present it is once, few, many or a size class.

NA,NA,TRBV11-2,TRBJ1-4,TGTGCCAGCAGCCCTGCCGGGGGGGGTAATGAAAAACTGTTTTTT,CASSPAGGGNEKLFF
NA,NA,TRBV11-1,TRBJ1-5,TGTGCCAGCAGCTTTCCAGTTCTTGTTTTTTATAGCAATCAGCCCCAGCATTTT,CASSFPVLVFYSNQPQHF
TRBD1,NA,TRBV11-2,TRBJ1-1,TGTGCCAGCTCCAGGGGGCAGGGGAACACTGAAGCTTTCTTT,CASSRGQGNTEAFF
TRBD1,once,TRBV13,TRBJ2-7,TGTGCCAGCAGCTCGAGACAGGGGGTCCACGAGCAGTACTTC,CASSSRQGVHEQYF
TRBD1,NA,TRBV19,TRBJ2-7,TGTGCCAGTAGTATAGGACAGGGGACCTACGAGCAGTACTTC,CASSIGQGTYEQYF
NA,NA,TRBV10-3,TRBJ2-2,TGTGCCATCAGTGAGGGACAGTACACCGGGGAGCTGTTTTTT,CAISEGQYTGELFF
TRBD1,once,TRBV5-4,TRBJ1-1,TGTGCCAGCAGCTTCCCAGACAGGGTGAACACTGAAGCTTTCTTT,CASSFPDRVNTEAFF
TRBD2,NA,TRBV7-3,TRBJ2-3,TGTGCCAGCAGCCTCAGCGGGGGGGCCTTAGATACGCAGTATTTT,CASSLSGGALDTQYF
NA,NA,TRBV5-1,TRBJ1-1,TGCGCCAGCAGCTTGGAAGGAGCGAACACTGAAGCTTTCTTT,CASSLEGANTEAFF
NA,NA,TRBV6-5,TRBJ1-2,TGTGCCAGCAGTTACCTACGGACACCGTTTGATGGCTACACCTTC,CASSYLRTPFDGYTF
NA,NA,TRBV7-9,TRBJ2-3,TGTGCCAGCAGCACAGGGGGGGCAGATACGCAGTATTTT,CASSTGGADTQYF
NA,few,TRBV6-6,TRBJ2-7,TGTGCCAGCAGCCGAAATTTAGGGGACGAGCAGTACTTC,CASSRNLGDEQYF
TRBD1,NA,TRBV7-9,TRBJ1-5,TGTGCCAGCAGCTTAGGCAGGGGGTTCAATCAGCCCCAGCATTTT,CASSLGRGFNQPQHF
TRBD2,NA,TRBV15,TRBJ2-7,TGTGCCACCAGCATCTCGGCTAGCGGGGGCTACGAGCAGTACTTC,CATSISASGGYEQYF
TRBD1,NA,TRBV6-1,TRBJ2-7,TGTGCCAGCAGTGAACAGGGGGCGATGTCCTACGAGCAGTACTTC,CASSEQGAMSYEQYF
NA,few,TRBV6-5,TRBJ2-7,TGTGCCAGCAGTTACCCCGGGGGATCCTACGAGCAGTACTTC,CASSYPGGSYEQYF
NA,NA,TRBV5-1,TRBJ2-7,TGCGCCAGCAGCTTGAGGACAGATACCTACGAGCAGTACTTC,CASSLRTDTYEQYF
NA,NA,TRBV6-1,TRBJ2-7,TGTGCCAGCAGTGAACGAGAGGGGGGGCACAACGAGCAGTACTTC,CASSEREGGHNEQYF
NA,NA,TRBV7-3,TRBJ2-3,TGTGCCAGCAGCCGTTCCACCCTACTAGTAGGCACAGATACGCAGTATTTT,CASSRSTLLVGTDTQYF
NA,once,TRBV15,TRBJ2-7,TGTGCCACCACAGCTTCCAGGGCGGACGAGCAGTACTTC,CATTASRADEQYF
TRBD1,NA,TRBV19,TRBJ2-3,TGTGCCAGTAGTGTACGACAGGGATTTGGAACAGATACGCAGTATTTT,CASSVRQGFGTDTQYF
NA,few,TRBV6-5,TRBJ1-2,TGTGCCAGCCGGGGGGGCTATGGCTACACCTTC,CASRGGYGYTF
NA,NA,TRBV7-9,TRBJ2-3,TGTGCCAGCAGCCGACCGACAGGGAGGATAGATACGCAGTATTTT,CASSRPTGRIDTQYF
NA,NA,TRBV5-1,TRBJ1-1,TGCGCCAGCAGCTTGGGGAGGGGCTGGGGAAACACTGAAGCTTTCTTT,CASSLGRGWGNTEAFF
NA,few,TRBV5-1,TRBJ1-1,TGCGCCAGCAGCTCACAGGCGAACACTGAAGCTTTCTTT,CASSSQANTEAFF
NA,NA,TRBV6-5,TRBJ2-7,TGTGCCAGCAGTTACGCGTACGGGGACTACGAGCAGTACTTC,CASSYAYGDYEQYF
NA,NA,TRBV9,TRBJ2-3,TGTGCCAGCAGCGTAGCTACGGGGGATACGCAGTATTTT,CASSVATGDTQYF
NA,NA,TRBV9,TRBJ1-6,TGTGCCAGCAGCGTAGACCCGGGGAGCTCCTATAATTCACCCCTCCACTTT,CASSVDPGSSYNSPLHF
NA,few,TRBV6-1,TRBJ1-4,TGTGCCAGCAGTACTGTCCATGAAAAACTGTTTTTT,CASSTVHEKLFF
NA,once,TRBV15,TRBJ1-5,TGTGCCACCAGCAGAGGTCGGACCTCAGGGCAGCCCCAGCATTTT,CATSRGRTSGQPQHF
NA,NA,TRBV19,TRBJ2-5,TGTGCCAGTAGCTCAACAGGGACGGTAAAGACCCAGTACTTC,CASSSTGTVKTQYF
NA,few,TRBV18,TRBJ1-2,TGTGCCAGCTCACTGTCCGGGAGCAGCCTCTATGGCTACACCTTC,CASSLSGSSLYGYTF
TRBD1,NA,TRBV5-4,TRBJ2-5,TGTGCCACCTGGGACAGCCAGGCGACTTGGACCCAGTACTTC,CATWDSQATWTQYF
TRBD1,NA,TRBV6-1,TRBJ1-6,TGTGCTAGCAGGACAGGGGGAAATTCACCCCTCCACTTT,CASRTGGNSPLHF
NA,NA,TRBV19,TRBJ1-4,TGTGCCTCCAACTCGCAGGGCGGATCTGAAAAACTGTTTTTT,CASNSQGGSEKLFF
NA,NA,TRBV15,TRBJ1-1,TGTGCCACCAGCCGCACTACAGGGATTGGGTTCCCTGAAGCTTTCTTT,CATSRTTGIGFPEAFF
NA,NA,TRBV18,TRBJ1-1,TGTGCCAGCTCACCACCGCAGGGAGGAGGCACTGAAGCTTTCTTT,CASSPPQGGGTEAFF